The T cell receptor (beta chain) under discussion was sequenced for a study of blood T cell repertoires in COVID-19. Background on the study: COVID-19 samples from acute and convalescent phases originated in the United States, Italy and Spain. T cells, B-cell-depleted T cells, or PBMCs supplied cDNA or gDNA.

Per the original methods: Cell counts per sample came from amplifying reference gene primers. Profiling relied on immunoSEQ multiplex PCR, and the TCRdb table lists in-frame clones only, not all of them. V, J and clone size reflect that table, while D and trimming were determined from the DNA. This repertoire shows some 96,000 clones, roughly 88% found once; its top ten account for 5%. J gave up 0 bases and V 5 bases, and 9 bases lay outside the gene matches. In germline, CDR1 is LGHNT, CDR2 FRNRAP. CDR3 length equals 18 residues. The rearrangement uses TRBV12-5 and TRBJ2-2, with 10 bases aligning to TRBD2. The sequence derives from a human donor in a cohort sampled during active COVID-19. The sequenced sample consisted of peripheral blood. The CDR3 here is CASGAFLAGGTNTGELFF. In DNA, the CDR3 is TGTGCTAGTGGTGCCTTTTTAGCGGGAGGCACGAACACCGGGGAGCTGTTTTTT.